The next 31 T cell receptor beta chains were all read from a single sample in a study of T cell responses to AZD1222 COVID-19 vaccine. Here immunoSEQ multiplex PCR was the method, and the copy in TCRdb shows in-frame clones only, minus some. The table includes some 150,000 clones, roughly 93% detected once. The specimen comprised peripheral blood, sampled on day 0 of AZD1222 vaccination. Receptors were obtained from an adult in good health.

This chain joins TRBV19 and TRBJ1-5; D is unclear. The V end lost 2 bases, the J end lost 6 bases, and 8 bases lay between the germline ends. The CDR3 length is 13 residues. Germline assignment: CDR1 LNHDA and CDR2 SQIVND (reference sequence). CDR3 bases: TGTGCCAGTAGTATATCCGAGGTTCAGCCCCAGCATTTT. This gives the protein CASSISEVQPQHF.

This clone was seen only once. The rearrangement uses TRBV4-2 and TRBJ1-6; D unclear. The germline gives CDR1 LGHNA, CDR2 YNFKEQ. The CDR3 covers 17 residues. The V end was cut by 5 bases, the J end by 0 bases, with 14 bases between. The CDR3 nucleotides read TGTGCCAGCAGCTCAAGACATCAGAGCTCCTATAATTCACCCCTCCACTTT. This sequence encodes CASSSRHQSSYNSPLHF.

A few counts support this clone. The chain couples TRBV7-9 to TRBJ2-6; no reliable D call. Trimming left V 5 bases short and J 2 bases short, with 16 bases between. The CDR3 is made up of 17 amino acids. Germline loops: CDR1 SEHNR, CDR2 FQNEAQ (reference sequence). DNA for the CDR3: TGTGCCAGCAGCCCTCCTATACCTCAGGCTGGGGCCAACGTCCTGACTTTC. Translation: CASSPPIPQAGANVLTF. Using reference TRBV7-9 and TRBJ2-6 for the parts outside the CDR3, the full variable domain is DTGVSQNPRHKITKRGQNVTFRCDPISEHNRLYWYRQTLGQGPEFLTYFQNEAQLEKSRLLSDRFSAERPKGSFSTLEIQRTEQGDSAMYLCASSPPIPQAGANVLTFGAGSRLTVL.

This chain uses TRBV7-9 with TRBJ1-2; no definite D call. The CDR3 has 16 residues. Germline-derived CDR1 and CDR2 are SEHNR and FQNEAQ (reference sequence). V lost 5 bases and J lost 5, with 21 bases in between. This chain's CDR3 is CASSQTRIQTMYGYTF. The CDR3 DNA follows: TGTGCCAGCAGCCAGACGAGGATCCAAACAATGTATGGCTACACCTTC.

This chain links TRBV5-4 with TRBJ2-4; 12 nucleotides agree with TRBD1. Trimming cost V 2 bases and J 1 base; bases outside gene matches: 4. CDR1 and CDR2 from the germline V gene are SGHNT and YYREEE (reference sequence). CDR3 length: 17 amino acids. This chain's CDR3 is CASSFGTGGSAKNIQYF. CDR3 sequence (DNA): TGTGCCAGCAGCTTTGGGACAGGGGGCTCTGCCAAAAACATTCAGTACTTC.

The V gene is TRBV6-2 or TRBV6-3, the J gene TRBJ2-6; D ambiguous. Per germline, CDR1 MNHEY and CDR2 SVGEGT. The CDR3 is made up of 17 amino acids. Trimming removed 2 bases at V and 0 bases at J, with 11 bases between. CDR3 sequence: CASSYVRRNSGANVLTF. The CDR3 bases are TGTGCCAGCAGTTACGTCAGACGGAACTCTGGGGCCAACGTCCTGACTTTC.

The V call is TRBV3-1 (or the pseudogene TRBV3-2), the J call TRBJ2-2; D is unclear. The V end was cut by 1 base, the J end by 8 bases, with 5 bases between. Germline-derived CDR1 and CDR2 are LGHDT and YNNKEL (reference sequence). This CDR3 spans 12 amino acids. CDR3 residues: CASSQGWGELFF. The DNA for the CDR3 is TGTGCCAGCAGCCAAGGGTGGGGGGAGCTGTTTTTT.

CDR3: CASSLGNAASYEQYF. CDR3 bases: TGTGCCAGCAGCTTAGGCAATGCGGCCTCCTACGAGCAGTACTTC. This chain connects TRBV7-6 to TRBJ2-7; D is uncertain. Germline assignment: CDR1 SGHVS and CDR2 FNYEAQ. The CDR3 totals 15 residues. V gave up 1 base and J gave up 0 bases, with 10 bases separating them.

The chain recombines TRBV21-1 with TRBJ1-4; the listed D gene, TRBD1, was not tested against the DNA. TRBV21-1 constitutes a pseudogene. CDR3 length equals 16 residues. CDR3 DNA: TGTGCCAGCAGCCCCCCTCGAGGGACAGATAATGAAAAACTGTTTTTT. Translating gives CASSPPRGTDNEKLFF.

This sequence joins TRBV2 and TRBJ1-1; 7 nucleotides line up with TRBD1. Losses at the gene ends were 10 bases for V and 4 bases for J; bases not matched to a gene: 18. CDR1 is SNHLY and CDR2 is FYNNEI in the germline V gene. This CDR3 spans 16 amino acids. The CDR3 sequence is CAKAGGGSLGPTEAFF. CDR3 bases: TGTGCCAAAGCAGGGGGGGGGTCTCTGGGACCCACTGAAGCTTTCTTT.

The chain uses TRBV19 and TRBJ1-2; a weak D match, TRBD1 (6 bases). Germline V gives CDR1 LNHDA, CDR2 SQIVND (reference sequence). The length of the CDR3 is 16 residues. Trimming pared 6 bases from V and 4 bases from J, leaving 21 bases between. The CDR3 nucleotides read TGTGCCAGTAGACGTGGGAGGGGGGCCACGGGCTATGGCTACACCTTC. The encoded protein is CASRRGRGATGYGYTF.

The chain uses TRBV5-1 and TRBJ2-1, with 8 positions matching TRBD1. Germline CDR1 is SGHRS and CDR2 is YFSETQ. The ends lost 0 bases at V and 0 bases at J; junction bases unmatched: 5. The CDR3 spans 17 residues. The CDR3 region has the DNA TGCGCCAGCAGCTTGGGACAGGGGTTAAGCTCCTACAATGAGCAGTTCTTC. Protein sequence: CASSLGQGLSSYNEQFF.

This clone was counted between two and nine times. The rearrangement uses TRBV18 and TRBJ2-3; D perhaps matches TRBD1 (6 bases). Germline CDR1 and CDR2: KGHSH and LQKENI. The V gene lost 6 bases and the J gene lost 4 bases, with 14 bases spanning the gap. This CDR3 contains 14 residues. CDR3 DNA sequence: TGTGCCAGCTCTCAAGTACAGGGCGCAGATACGCAGTATTTT. It is translated as CASSQVQGADTQYF.

This chain links TRBV7-9 with TRBJ2-1; D gene uncertain. This CDR3 is 14 amino acids long. Germline-derived CDR1 and CDR2 are SEHNR and FQNEAQ (reference sequence). The V end was cut by 6 bases, the J end by 7 bases, with 16 bases between. CDR3 nucleotides: TGTGCCAGCAGAGGACCTCCTACATCGAATGAGCAGTTCTTC. The encoded protein is CASRGPPTSNEQFF.

V and J are TRBV12-3 or TRBV12-4 and TRBJ1-2; D uncertain. Trimming removed 6 bases from V and 7 bases from J, with 15 bases in between. The CDR3 consists of 13 residues. CDR3 sequence (DNA): TGTGCCAGCAGGCGCCTTATAGGGCTTGGCTACACCTTC. This sequence encodes CASRRLIGLGYTF.

The V gene is TRBV6-5, the J gene TRBJ1-2; TRBD1 might be the D (5 bases). This CDR3 has 14 amino acids. Between the trimmed V and J ends, which lost 5 bases and 8 bases, there was a span of 18 bases. Germline V gives CDR1 MNHEY, CDR2 SVGAGI. As DNA, the CDR3 is TGTGCCAGCAGTCCAACCGGGACCCAGAGGGGCTACACCTTC. Its translation: CASSPTGTQRGYTF.

This clone was observed a single time. The sample holds other DNA sequences that translate to the same CDR3. The chain uses TRBV29-1 and TRBJ1-5; D gene unclear. CDR1 and CDR2 from the germline V gene are SQVTM and ANQGSEA. The CDR3 runs to 13 residues. Trimming took 4 bases from V and 4 from J, leaving 11 bases between them. The CDR3 DNA is TGCAGCGTTGGGGTTCAGTCGAATCAGCCCCAGCATTTT. Residues: CSVGVQSNQPQHF.

The chain couples TRBV6-5 to TRBJ2-5; TRBD1 matches 8 bases. V lost 6 bases, J lost 2 bases, and 2 bases stayed unmatched. The length of the CDR3 is 13 residues. Germline V gene lookup returns CDR1 MNHEY and CDR2 SVGAGI. CDR3 sequence reads: CASRGDRQETQYF. The CDR3 nucleotides read TGTGCCAGCAGGGGGGACAGGCAAGAGACCCAGTACTTC.

V is TRBV5-4 and J is TRBJ1-3; D ambiguous. This CDR3 is built from 12 residues. Trimming took off 7 bases at V and 2 bases at J, with 7 bases between the two ends. The germline CDR1 and CDR2 sequences are SGHNT and YYREEE (reference sequence). CDR3 region: CASGGTGNTIYF. The CDR3 DNA is TGTGCCAGCGGCGGAACTGGAAACACCATATATTTT.

In nucleotides, the CDR3 is TGCGCCAGCAGCCAAGGACAGGGAGTCGTCAATCAGCCCCAGCATTTT. It is translated as CASSQGQGVVNQPQHF. The rearrangement joins TRBV4-1 to TRBJ1-5, with 7 bases fitting TRBD1. The CDR3 has 16 residues. After removal of 1 base from V and 3 bases from J, the junction contained 6 bases not matched to a gene. Germline V gene lookup returns CDR1 MGHRA and CDR2 YSYEKL.

CDR3: CASSYGTTNTEAFF. CDR3 nucleotides: TGTGCCAGCAGCTACGGGACTACCAACACTGAAGCTTTCTTT. This chain uses TRBV5-8 with TRBJ1-1, with D tentatively TRBD1 (5 bases). Germline V gene lookup returns CDR1 SGHTS and CDR2 YDEGEE. The CDR3 covers 14 residues. The V gene lost 3 bases and the J gene lost 2 bases, with 11 bases spanning the gap.

This clone was recorded only once. V usage is TRBV14 and J usage is TRBJ1-2; D ambiguous. CDR1 and CDR2 from the germline V gene are SGHDN and FVKESK. The CDR3 covers 15 residues. Trimming took off 0 bases at V and 2 bases at J, with 10 bases between the two ends. CDR3 region: CASSQDLRQNYGYTF. CDR3 nucleotide sequence: TGTGCCAGCAGCCAAGATCTCCGGCAGAACTATGGCTACACCTTC.

The chain recombines TRBV18 with TRBJ1-3; D not resolved. The V gene's germline CDR1 is KGHSH and CDR2 LQKENI. V lost 6 bases and J 5 bases, leaving 14 bases between the germline ends. CDR3 length equals 14 residues. This CDR3 reads CASSYRHNRNTIYF. As DNA, the CDR3 is TGTGCCAGCTCTTATCGACATAACAGAAACACCATATATTTT.

CDR3 in DNA: TGCAGTGCTGGCCAAGAGACCCAGTACTTC. As protein: CSAGQETQYF. The chain couples TRBV20-1 to TRBJ2-5; D is unresolved. Germline CDR1 and CDR2: DFQATT and SNEGSKA (reference sequence). The CDR3 contains 10 residues. V was cut by 5 bases and J by 1 base, with 2 bases left in between.

The chain couples TRBV7-9 to TRBJ2-7, with TRBD1 as a possible D gene (5 bases). Trimming stripped 1 base from V and 2 bases from J, with 15 bases between. The CDR3 totals 16 residues. Per germline, CDR1 SEHNR and CDR2 FQNEAQ (reference sequence). The CDR3 sequence: CASSLGRGVGTYEQYF. The DNA of the CDR3 is TGTGCCAGCAGCTTAGGAAGGGGCGTCGGAACCTACGAGCAGTACTTC.

This sequence joins TRBV7-2 and TRBJ1-2, with D tentatively TRBD1 (5 bases). The CDR3 covers 17 residues. V lost 5 bases, J lost 6 bases, and 25 bases lay in between. Germline V gene data show CDR1 as SGHTA and CDR2 as FQGNSA. This chain's CDR3 is CASSLRGQLTSQNGYTF. Written as DNA, the CDR3 is TGTGCCAGCAGCCTAAGGGGTCAACTTACATCTCAGAATGGCTACACCTTC.

The chain's CDR3 is CASSQARLVSSSYNEQFF. For the CDR3, the DNA is TGCGCCAGCAGCCAGGCGAGACTAGTGTCGTCCTCCTACAATGAGCAGTTCTTC. The rearrangement joins TRBV4-1 to TRBJ2-1, with a weak D call TRBD2 (6 bases). Between the trimmed V and J ends, which lost 3 bases and 0 bases, there was a span of 18 bases. The CDR3 covers 18 residues. In germline, CDR1 is MGHRA, CDR2 YSYEKL.

The rearrangement joins TRBV6-5 to TRBJ2-1; 7 positions match TRBD2. The CDR3 loop spans 14 amino acids. V lost 6 bases to trimming and J lost 7 bases; unmatched junction nucleotides: 9. Germline lookup yields CDR1 MNHEY and CDR2 SVGAGI. The CDR3 sequence: CASRRRGSGNEQFF. For the CDR3, the DNA is TGTGCCAGCAGAAGACGGGGTAGCGGGAATGAGCAGTTCTTC.

This clone has only one observation. The chain carries TRBV5-1 and TRBJ2-1; TRBD2 matches at 7 bases. This CDR3 region has 17 residues. Germline V gene data show CDR1 as SGHRS and CDR2 as YFSETQ. Trimming removed 2 bases from V and 0 bases from J; junction bases left unmatched: 8. CDR3 loop: CASSFEGGASSYNEQFF. The CDR3 DNA sequence: TGCGCCAGCAGCTTCGAGGGAGGGGCGAGCTCCTACAATGAGCAGTTCTTC.

The chain combines TRBV5-4 with TRBJ2-2, with 7 bases identical to TRBD2. The CDR3 runs to 15 residues. V trimming: 0 bases; J trimming: 4 bases; junction bases outside the gene matches: 3. From germline, CDR1 is SGHNT and CDR2 YYREEE (reference sequence). The CDR3 DNA follows: TGTGCCAGCAGCTTGGTGCGCGGGGGCACCGGGGAGCTGTTTTTT. This sequence encodes CASSLVRGGTGELFF.

The chain joins TRBV5-1 to TRBJ2-5; weak D call: TRBD2 (6 bases). The CDR3 has 15 amino acids. Germline-derived CDR1 and CDR2 are SGHRS and YFSETQ. V was pared by 0 bases and J by 5 bases, with 14 bases between. CDR3 residues: CASSLGGTARETQYF. As DNA, the CDR3 is TGCGCCAGCAGCTTGGGAGGGACTGCCCGGGAGACCCAGTACTTC.